The 20 T cell receptor beta chains reported below all come from one sample, sequenced in a study of Graves' ophthalmopathy and Graves' hyperthyroidism. Amplified TCR beta CDR3 regions were obtained using RNA transcripts as template. HTBI-primed first-round RT-PCR preceded second-round multiplex PCR. TCRdb redid the calling of the multiplex PCR reads with MiXCR, one entry per CDR3 protein. Here the sample spans about 1.2 million distinct CDR3 sequences, about two fifths being singletons. What was sequenced was peripheral blood or thyroid tissue (not recorded which). Receptors originate from an adult man with Graves' hyperthyroidism.

V and J are TRBV25-1 and TRBJ1-5; possibly TRBD1 for D (6 bases). Trimming cost V 2 bases and J 11 bases, with 28 bases left between them. The CDR3 runs 18 residues. Germline loops: CDR1 MGHDK, CDR2 SYGVNS. The DNA of the CDR3 is TGTGCCAGCAGTGAACCGCCAGGGGTCAATCCCCTCCAAGAGACCCAGCATTTT. This translates into CASSEPPGVNPLQETQHF.

The rearrangement links TRBV5-6 to TRBJ1-2; possible D gene TRBD1, 5 bases. Looked up from germline, CDR1 is SGHDT and CDR2 is YYEEEE. The CDR3 extends over 16 amino acids. Trimming pared 1 base from V and 0 bases from J, leaving 13 bases between. The CDR3 DNA sequence: TGTGCCAGCAGCTTGTGGGGACGCAGAACTAACTATGGCTACACCTTC. Translated: CASSLWGRRTNYGYTF.

This chain joins TRBV9 and TRBJ1-6; the D is unclear. The CDR3 length is 15 residues. Germline loops: CDR1 SGDLS, CDR2 YYNGEE. The ends were cut back, 0 bases at V and 6 bases at J, with 10 bases in the middle. CDR3 sequence: CASSVVETSNSPLHF. The CDR3 nucleotides read TGTGCCAGCAGCGTAGTTGAGACCTCTAATTCACCCCTCCACTTT.

CDR3 residues: CASSYSILADYEQYF. In nucleotides, the CDR3 is TGTGCCAGCAGTTACTCGATACTAGCAGATTACGAGCAGTACTTC. The chain links TRBV6-5 to TRBJ2-7; TRBD2 might be the D (6 bases). In germline, CDR1 is MNHEY, CDR2 SVGAGI. The V and J ends lost 0 bases and 4 bases respectively, with 13 bases between them. The CDR3 sequence is 15 residues long.

This clonotype was counted ten times or more. This chain joins TRBV4-3 and TRBJ1-5; no clear D gene. The CDR3 has 15 amino acids. CDR1 is LGHNA and CDR2 is YSLEER in the germline V gene. The ends were cut back, 0 bases at V and 0 bases at J, with 6 bases in the middle. CDR3 sequence: CASSQDWVSNQPQHF. CDR3 nucleotides: TGCGCCAGCAGCCAAGATTGGGTTAGCAATCAGCCCCAGCATTTT.

This clonotype was recorded at least ten times. V usage is TRBV11-2 and J usage is TRBJ1-1; no reliable D call. This CDR3 has 13 amino acids. Trimming took off 6 bases at V and 1 base at J, with 9 bases between the two ends. The V gene's germline CDR1 is SGHAT and CDR2 FQNNGV. CDR3 loop: CASRTTANTEAFF. DNA for the CDR3: TGTGCCAGCAGAACAACCGCGAACACTGAAGCTTTCTTT.

The chain recombines TRBV6-5 with TRBJ2-5; possible D gene TRBD1, 5 bases. Trimming took off 6 bases at V and 7 bases at J, with 12 bases between the two ends. The CDR3 sequence is 12 residues long. Per the germline V gene, CDR1 is MNHEY and CDR2 is SVGAGI. The CDR3: CASSPRVGTQYF. The CDR3 DNA sequence: TGTGCCAGCAGCCCCAGGGTGGGGACCCAGTACTTC.

This clonotype was seen only a few times. The chain couples TRBV5-8 to TRBJ1-1; D is perhaps TRBD1 (5 bases). The CDR3 is 14 residues long. Trimming removed 4 bases at V and 5 bases at J, with 15 bases between. Germline CDR1 and CDR2: SGHTS and YDEGEE. The CDR3 region has the DNA TGTGCCAGCAGCCGAGGGCCAGGGAGTACTGAAGCTTTCTTT. Its protein is CASSRGPGSTEAFF.

V gene TRBV7-2 combines with J gene TRBJ1-2; D remains ambiguous. V gave up 1 base and J gave up 8 bases, with 11 bases separating them. The germline V gene encodes CDR1 SGHTA and CDR2 FQGNSA. This CDR3 comprises 13 residues. CDR3 bases: TGTGCCAGCAGCTTAGTATTCGGGCTCGGCTACACCTTC. Residues: CASSLVFGLGYTF.

As concerns this clonotype: Germline and junction disagree at one end, which may indicate a read error. The V and J genes are TRBV20-1 and TRBJ2-7, with unresolved D. Germline V gives CDR1 DFQATT, CDR2 SNEGSKA (reference sequence). The CDR3 runs 15 residues. CDR3 region: CSAQMNGRSSCEQYF. In nucleotides, the CDR3 is TGCAGTGCCCAGATGAACGGACGGAGCTCCTGCGAGCAGTACTTC.

This clonotype was counted once. This rearrangement joins TRBV20-1 to TRBJ2-7; 7 bases fit TRBD1. The CDR3 consists of 15 residues. CDR1 DFQATT and CDR2 SNEGSKA come from the germline V gene (reference sequence). V shed 0 bases and J 0 bases; nucleotides not matched to a gene: 5. CDR3 loop: CSARDTRTGSYEQYF. CDR3 coding DNA: TGCAGTGCTAGAGATACCCGGACAGGCTCCTACGAGCAGTACTTC.

The chain joins TRBV11-2 to TRBJ1-6, with D possibly TRBD1 on 5 matching bases. Germline V gives CDR1 SGHAT, CDR2 FQNNGV. V was cut by 5 bases and J by 5 bases, with 13 bases left in between. CDR3 size: 15 residues. For the CDR3, the DNA is TGTGCCAGCAGCACGCCGGGACGGAATAATTCACCCCTCCACTTT. As protein: CASSTPGRNNSPLHF.

Notes on this clonotype: At one end the junction does not follow the germline gene, possibly because of a read error. V is TRBV5-1 and J is TRBJ1-1, with D tentatively TRBD1 (5 bases). Looked up from germline, CDR1 is SGHRS and CDR2 is YFSETQ. The CDR3 covers 11 residues. CDR3 in DNA: TGTGCCAGCGGCGGGGGAGCTGAAGCTTTCTTT. Encoded protein: CASGGGAEAFF.

The rearrangement uses TRBV7-9 and TRBJ2-2; no firm D call. V was shortened by 1 base and J by 4 bases, with 10 bases between the two germline ends. Per germline, CDR1 SEHNR and CDR2 FQNEAQ (reference sequence). The CDR3 sequence is 15 residues long. In DNA form, the CDR3 reads TGTGCCAGCAGCTTAGTCGTCGGTATCACCGGGGAGCTGTTTTTT. Protein sequence: CASSLVVGITGELFF.

CDR3 in amino acids: CSATFAVGGETQYF. CDR3 sequence (DNA): TGCAGTGCTACATTCGCTGTTGGTGGAGAGACCCAGTACTTC. J is TRBJ2-5 and V is TRBV20-1; unclear D gene. Between the trimmed V and J ends, which lost 4 bases and 4 bases, there was a span of 16 bases. Looked up from germline, CDR1 is DFQATT and CDR2 is SNEGSKA (reference sequence). The CDR3 extends over 14 amino acids.

This clonotype was seen ten or more times. The chain employs TRBV7-2 and TRBJ2-7; 8 positions agree with TRBD2. This CDR3 spans 16 amino acids. The V and J ends lost 5 bases and 3 bases, in that order; junction bases with no gene match: 12. Germline values: CDR1 SGHTA, CDR2 FQGNSA. This CDR3 reads CASSESTGLVVYEQYF. The CDR3 DNA follows: TGTGCCAGCAGCGAATCGACGGGACTAGTCGTCTACGAGCAGTACTTC.

This clonotype was detected many times. The chain recombines TRBV11-3 with TRBJ2-5; 7 bases align to TRBD1. The CDR3 extends over 12 amino acids. Germline CDR1 is SGHNT and CDR2 is YENEEA. V dropped 5 bases and J dropped 8; count of bases not matched to a gene: 5. The CDR3: CASSADRVTQYF. For the CDR3, the DNA is TGTGCCAGCAGCGCAGACAGGGTAACCCAGTACTTC.

This clonotype was seen many times. The chain links TRBV29-1 to TRBJ1-1; 8 nucleotides agree with TRBD1. The CDR3 contains 14 residues. From germline, CDR1 is SQVTM and CDR2 ANQGSEA. J gave up 1 base and V 6 bases, and 7 bases lay outside the gene matches. CDR3 loop: CSVSGTGKNTEAFF. The DNA of the CDR3 is TGCAGCGTCTCCGGGACAGGAAAGAACACTGAAGCTTTCTTT.

This clonotype showed up many times. The chain joins TRBV7-6 to TRBJ1-1; D is unclear. The V end lost 1 base, the J end lost 5 bases, and 8 bases lay between the germline ends. The CDR3 extends over 13 amino acids. Germline V gene sequence: CDR1 SGHVS, CDR2 FNYEAQ. CDR3 residues: CASSLGKQTEAFF. CDR3 nucleotide sequence: TGTGCCAGCAGCTTAGGGAAACAAACTGAAGCTTTCTTT.

In regard to this clonotype: This may stem from a read error, because a much larger clone lies one nucleotide away. This chain connects TRBV7-9 to TRBJ2-7, with D tentatively TRBD2 (6 bases). Germline V gene data show CDR1 as SEHNR and CDR2 as FQNEAQ (reference sequence). The V gene lost 6 bases and the J gene lost 2 bases, with 11 bases spanning the gap. This CDR3 is 13 amino acids long. CDR3 DNA sequence: TGTGCCAGCAGGTGGGGGGACGCCTACGAGCAGTACTTC. Translated, it gives CASRWGDAYEQYF.